This TCR beta chain was observed in a study of blood T cell repertoires in COVID-19 (dated by TCRdb to 2020 to 2021). Concerning the study at large: The collaborator samples originated in the United States, Italy and Spain and spanned the acute and convalescent phases of COVID-19. The material from the prospective study consisted of cDNA or gDNA derived from T cells, B-cell-depleted T cells, or PBMCs. Subjects who had been exposed to COVID-19, were actively infected with it, or had recovered from it provided the deeply sampled blood TCRbeta repertoires that made up the dataset. The repertoires were released in a freely available public database intended as a resource for research on the immune response to SARS-CoV-2. The samples were drawn from the first 160 participants of the ongoing ImmuneRACE study and from 1,254 subjects provided by 6 global collaborators. Nearly every sample came with metadata listing a de-identified subject ID, COVID-19 status, age in years and sex. Where available, HLA class I and class II types were taken from metadata supplied by the sample provider and were not determined by assay-based typing.

TCRbeta CDR3 regions were amplified from genomic DNA by means of the immunoSEQ Assay, a bias-controlled multiplex PCR. Per the source publication's procedure: The number of nucleated cells in each sample was estimated by amplification of reference gene primers within the assay. Sequence reads were collapsed and filtered to measure the absolute abundance of every unique TCRbeta CDR3 rearrangement. For each sample, productive Simpson clonality was calculated as the square root of Simpson's diversity index over productive rearrangements. TCRdb's version of the immuneACCESS table is confined to in-frame rearrangements and falls short of the full clone set. An unresolved V gene accounts for under half of the shortfall where checked; the remainder is of unknown origin. The V and J calls and clone size are taken from that table; D and trimming were inferred from the DNA. The sample table contains 200,000 to 300,000 clones; only one count was recorded for around 89% of them. 3.5% to 4.5% of the sample comes from the top ten.

Participants in the prospective study were aged about 18 to 89 years, lived in 24 United States geographic areas, and enrolled through a virtual design. To assign participants to cohorts, the prospective study relied on clinical history that participants themselves reported in a screening survey and a study questionnaire. ImmuneRACE Cohort 3 recovered participants were defined by two consecutive negative NP/OP PCR tests, healthcare professional clearance, or symptom resolution. In the prospective study, mobile phlebotomists collected whole blood, serum and a nasopharyngeal or oropharyngeal swab from each participant. Prospective study participants could optionally give additional blood draws and questionnaires over an approximately two-month period. Before DNA extraction, prospective study blood samples were shipped either frozen or at room temperature. In the case of this clone: There is no known antigen for this receptor. No quality values exist for individual bases; no much larger clone is one base distant.

Overall study outcomes, separate from this receptor: How much clinical and demographic metadata was included differed by source and by participant, and the metadata was provided uncurated.

This clonotype was sampled from a woman aged 30 to 39 who had recovered from COVID-19. Material: PBMCs or T cells enriched from blood (not recorded which).

CDR3 reads: CASSVGGTAINEKLFF. The nucleotides read TGTGCCAGCAGCGTAGGAGGGACAGCTATTAATGAAAAACTGTTTTTT. The chain is assembled from TRBV9 and TRBJ1-4, and TRBD1 matches 7 of the central bases. The cysteine opens and the phenylalanine closes a CDR3 of 16 amino acids. CDR3 DNA is the only sequence kept; it has 48 bases, read in frame from the first base. V lost 0 bases and J lost 4 bases, and the count of bases not matched to a germline gene is 6. CDR1 and CDR2 are read off the germline V gene as SGDLS and YYNGEE.